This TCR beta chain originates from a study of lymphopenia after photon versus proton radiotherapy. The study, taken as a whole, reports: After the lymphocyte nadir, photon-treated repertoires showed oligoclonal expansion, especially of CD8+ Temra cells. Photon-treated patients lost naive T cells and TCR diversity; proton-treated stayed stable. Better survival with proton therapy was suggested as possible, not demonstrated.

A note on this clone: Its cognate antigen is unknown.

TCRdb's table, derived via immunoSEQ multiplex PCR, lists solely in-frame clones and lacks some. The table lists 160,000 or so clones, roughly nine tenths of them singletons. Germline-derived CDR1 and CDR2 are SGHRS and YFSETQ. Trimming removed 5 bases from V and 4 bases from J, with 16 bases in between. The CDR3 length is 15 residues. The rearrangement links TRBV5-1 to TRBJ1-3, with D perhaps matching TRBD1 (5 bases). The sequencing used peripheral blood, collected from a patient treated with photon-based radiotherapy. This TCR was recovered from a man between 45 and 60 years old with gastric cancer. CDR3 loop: CASSQSGTLGNTIYF. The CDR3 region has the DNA TGCGCCAGCAGTCAGTCAGGGACTTTGGGAAACACCATATATTTT.